The next 3 T cell receptor beta chains were all read from a single sample in a study of tumor-infiltrating lymphocytes in primary liver carcinoma. Joint extraction of RNA and DNA used roughly 17-32 mg of bulk tissue that was unsorted. cDNA specific to TCR beta was made from 450 to 500 ng of total RNA, with a constant-region primer employed for priming. The TCR beta library was amplified through three nested multiplex PCR rounds in a modified ARM-PCR procedure. Forward primers for TRBV1-TRBV30 and a C-beta reverse primer served the first two PCR rounds, at about 10 cycles each. TCRdb re-called the multiplex PCR reads with MiXCR, one entry per CDR3 protein. Of roughly 53,000 distinct CDR3 sequences listed, roughly 77% are singletons. Source material: liver tumor tissue from sampling region 2. Subset in this sample: tumor region T2, inferior pole. The receptor source for this set is a man aged 35 to 55 with primary liver carcinoma and hepatitis B virus infection.

This clonotype was detected only a few times. Just one base apart from a much larger clone, this may be a read error. This chain links TRBV9 with TRBJ2-3; D remains ambiguous. Germline CDR1 and CDR2: SGDLS and YYNGEE. The CDR3 sequence is 15 residues long. The V end was cut by 3 bases, the J end by 0 bases, with 11 bases between. The CDR3 protein is CASSAVPGSTDTQYF. As DNA, the CDR3 is TGTGCCAGCAGCGCCGTCCCCGGTAGCACAGATACGCAGTATTTT. The full variable domain, its missing parts supplied by reference TRBV9 and TRBJ2-3, is DSGVTQTPKHLITATGQRVTLRCSPRSGDLSVYWYQQSLDQGLQFLIQYYNGEERAKGNILERFSAQQFPDLHSELNLSSLELGDSALYFCASSAVPGSTDTQYFGPGTRLTVL.

A remark on this clonotype: Compared with germline, one end of the junction differs, possibly owing to a read error. The chain joins TRBV11-2 to TRBJ2-7; perhaps TRBD2 as D (6 bases). Germline V CDR1 and CDR2: SGHAT, FQNNGV. The CDR3 is 15 residues long. CDR3 DNA: TGTGACAGCAGCTCAATCCGGGGGAGAAGTTACGAGCAGTACTTC. Its protein is CDSSSIRGRSYEQYF.

A remark on this clonotype: Given the absence of the conserved phenylalanine or tryptophan at the CDR3 end, a read error is likely. V usage is TRBV12-3 or TRBV12-4 and J usage is TRBJ2-2; D gene unclear. This CDR3 has 12 residues. In DNA, the CDR3 is TGTACCAGCAGTCGTAGGCCCGGGGAGCTGTTTTAT. This translates into CTSSRRPGELFY.